What follows describes a single T cell receptor beta chain. The same CDR3 also results from other DNA sequences found in this sample. The data derive from a study of T cell responses to AZD1222 COVID-19 vaccine. On the study more broadly: Pooled together were second doses at about 4 or about 12 weeks.

Using immunoSEQ multiplex PCR, the repertoire was profiled, and TCRdb retains in-frame clones only, with some absent. Of some 160,000 clones in the sample, around 90% are singletons; the top ten hold about 1.6%. CDR1 and CDR2 from the germline V gene are SGHRS and YFSETQ. Trimming took off 4 bases at V and 2 bases at J, with 9 bases between the two ends. This CDR3 spans 13 amino acids. V gene TRBV5-1 combines with J gene TRBJ1-2, with TRBD1 as a possible D gene (6 bases). Sequenced here: peripheral blood, sampled on day 0 of AZD1222 vaccination. This TCR derives from an adult in good health. DNA of the CDR3: TGCGCCAGCAGCCTTCAGGGGAACTATGGCTACACCTTC. Translation: CASSLQGNYGYTF.